The present T cell receptor beta chain was sequenced within a study of blood T cell repertoires in COVID-19. How the authors handled the data: Quantification of nucleated cells was approximated via reference gene primer amplification. Measured with immunoSEQ multiplex PCR; TCRdb has only the in-frame clones, and not every one. That table is the source of V, J and clone size, and D and trimming were worked out from the DNA. The sample lists approximately 35,000 clones; approximately 80% were seen once. The sequencing sample was made of peripheral blood. This clonotype was sampled from an elderly man with acute or convalescent COVID-19.

The CDR3 region has the DNA TGCAGTGCTAGTAGCGGGAGGAACACCGGGGAGCTGTTTTTT. As protein: CSASSGRNTGELFF. The chain links TRBV20-1 to TRBJ2-2, with 9 bases fitting TRBD2. Germline-derived CDR1 and CDR2 are DFQATT and SNEGSKA (reference sequence). The CDR3 is 14 amino acids. The V gene end was trimmed by 3 bases and the J gene end by 1 base; junction bases not matched to a gene: 0.